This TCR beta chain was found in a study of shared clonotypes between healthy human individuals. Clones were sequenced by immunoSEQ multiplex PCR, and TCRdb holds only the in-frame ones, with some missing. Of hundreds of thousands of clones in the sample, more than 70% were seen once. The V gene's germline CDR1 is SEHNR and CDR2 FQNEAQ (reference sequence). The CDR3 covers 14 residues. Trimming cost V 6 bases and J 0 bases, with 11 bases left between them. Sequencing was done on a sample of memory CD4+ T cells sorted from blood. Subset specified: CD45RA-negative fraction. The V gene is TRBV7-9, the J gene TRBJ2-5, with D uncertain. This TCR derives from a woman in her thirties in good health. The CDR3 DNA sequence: TGTGCCAGCAGAAAAACAGCGTACCAAGAGACCCAGTACTTC. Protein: CASRKTAYQETQYF. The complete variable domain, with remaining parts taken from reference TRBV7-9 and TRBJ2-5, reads DTGVSQNPRHKITKRGQNVTFRCDPISEHNRLYWYRQTLGQGPEFLTYFQNEAQLEKSRLLSDRFSAERPKGSFSTLEIQRTEQGDSAMYLCASRKTAYQETQYFGPGTRLLVL.